These 20 T cell receptor beta chains were sequenced from one sample in a study of T cell responses to AZD1222 COVID-19 vaccine. The method was immunoSEQ multiplex PCR; TCRdb's version includes in-frame clones alone and lacks a portion of them. The table lists 180,000 or so clones, just over 90% of them singletons, with roughly 1.4% in the top ten. This specimen consisted of peripheral blood, obtained 28 days after the second AZD1222 dose. These receptors all come from an adult who received the AZD1222 COVID-19 vaccine.

This chain joins TRBV6-5 and TRBJ1-6; possibly TRBD1 for D (6 bases). The V end lost 7 bases, the J end lost 4 bases, and 11 bases lay between the germline ends. CDR1 MNHEY and CDR2 SVGAGI come from the germline V gene. The CDR3 runs to 14 residues. The CDR3 DNA reads TGTGCCAGCAAACGGACAGATTATAATTCACCCCTCCACTTT. Translation gives CASKRTDYNSPLHF.

The V call is TRBV5-5, the J call TRBJ1-2, with TRBD1 matching over 7 bases. Germline V gene data show CDR1 as SGHKS and CDR2 as YYEKEE (reference sequence). The CDR3 contains 17 residues. Trimming removed 1 base from V and 6 bases from J; junction bases left unmatched: 15. DNA of the CDR3: TGTGCCAGCAGCTTGCGACAGGGAGGATTCCGAGGGAATGGCTACACCTTC. It is translated as CASSLRQGGFRGNGYTF.

The chain combines TRBV5-1 with TRBJ2-5, with TRBD2 as a possible D gene (5 bases). The CDR3 has 16 amino acids. Germline CDR1 is SGHRS and CDR2 is YFSETQ. V was pared by 3 bases and J by 5 bases, with 20 bases between. CDR3 protein: CASSSGSGGSGETQYF. In DNA, the CDR3 is TGCGCCAGCAGCTCTGGTTCTGGTGGGAGTGGGGAGACCCAGTACTTC.

This clone was counted a single time. The rearrangement uses TRBV19 and TRBJ2-1; 7 nucleotides align to TRBD1. The V and J ends lost 0 bases and 4 bases, in that order; junction bases with no gene match: 9. The germline gives CDR1 LNHDA, CDR2 SQIVND (reference sequence). The CDR3 loop spans 17 amino acids. The CDR3 is CASSIDRMTGIYNEQFF. The CDR3 bases are TGTGCCAGTAGTATAGATCGTATGACAGGGATTTACAATGAGCAGTTCTTC.

The gene calls are TRBV6-5 and TRBJ2-5, with a possible D match to TRBD2 (5 bases). V was shortened by 6 bases and J by 0 bases, with 11 bases between the two germline ends. Germline assignment: CDR1 MNHEY and CDR2 SVGAGI. There are 14 residues in the CDR3. CDR3 in amino acids: CASRGVGYQETQYF. In DNA form, the CDR3 reads TGTGCCAGCAGGGGAGTGGGATACCAAGAGACCCAGTACTTC.

This rearrangement joins TRBV28 to TRBJ1-3; a possible D gene is TRBD1 (6 bases). The CDR3 has 15 amino acids. The germline V gene encodes CDR1 MDHEN and CDR2 SYDVKM. V dropped 6 bases and J dropped 0 bases, with 12 bases sitting between them. The CDR3 loop reads CASSVGGYSGNTIYF. In nucleotides, the CDR3 is TGTGCCAGCAGCGTAGGGGGTTACTCTGGAAACACCATATATTTT.

This rearrangement joins TRBV24-1 to TRBJ2-1; D not resolved. CDR1 KGHDR and CDR2 SFDVKD come from the germline V gene. The CDR3 covers 14 residues. The V end lost 2 bases, the J end lost 6 bases, and 10 bases lay between the germline ends. CDR3 region: CATSDSYASNEQFF. CDR3 DNA: TGTGCCACCAGTGATTCGTATGCGAGCAATGAGCAGTTCTTC.

The chain carries TRBV19 and TRBJ2-7; 8 bases map to TRBD2. Trimming cost V 1 base and J 1 base; bases outside gene matches: 9. The V gene's germline CDR1 is LNHDA and CDR2 SQIVND (reference sequence). The CDR3 is 17 residues long. CDR3 coding DNA: TGTGCCAGTAGTATAGCCCCGTCCGGGACTAGATCCTACGAGCAGTACTTC. It encodes CASSIAPSGTRSYEQYF.

This clone occurred a few times. This chain joins TRBV6-2 or TRBV6-3 and TRBJ1-5, with 9 bases lining up with TRBD1. Losses at the gene ends were 2 bases for V and 6 bases for J; bases not matched to a gene: 8. Germline assignment: CDR1 MNHEY and CDR2 SVGEGT. The CDR3 runs 16 residues. CDR3 residues: CASSYKTGGITQPQHF. In nucleotides, the CDR3 is TGTGCCAGCAGTTACAAGACAGGGGGAATAACTCAGCCCCAGCATTTT.

This clone was seen just once. The CDR3 DNA is TGTGCCAGCAGCTTGGAGGGACTGAACACTGAAGCTTTCTTT. Translating gives CASSLEGLNTEAFF. The V and J genes are TRBV5-4 and TRBJ1-1; D is possibly TRBD1 (5 bases). The V and J ends lost 0 bases and 0 bases respectively, with 6 bases between them. This CDR3 is 14 amino acids long. The germline gives CDR1 SGHNT, CDR2 YYREEE (reference sequence).

The chain carries TRBV7-9 and TRBJ1-1; D is perhaps TRBD1 (6 bases). From germline, CDR1 is SEHNR and CDR2 FQNEAQ (reference sequence). This CDR3 is 15 amino acids long. The V and J ends lost 5 bases and 0 bases respectively, with 13 bases between them. The DNA of the CDR3 is TGTGCCAGCAGCCCAACGACAGGCATGAACACTGAAGCTTTCTTT. Its protein is CASSPTTGMNTEAFF.

This clone was seen just once. The CDR3 is CASSPGQRMNTEAFF. CDR3 coding DNA: TGTGCCAGCAGTCCAGGACAGCGAATGAACACTGAAGCTTTCTTT. The rearrangement links TRBV2 to TRBJ1-1; TRBD1 might be the D (6 bases). Germline V CDR1 and CDR2: SNHLY, FYNNEI. Deletions cut 5 bases from V and 0 bases from J, with 13 bases between. This CDR3 is built from 15 residues.

This clone was detected only once. This chain links TRBV30 with TRBJ1-3; the D gene is possibly TRBD1 (5 bases). Germline loops: CDR1 GTSNPN, CDR2 SVGIG (reference sequence). The V end lost 3 bases, the J end lost 5 bases, and 17 bases lay between the germline ends. This CDR3 is built from 15 residues. The DNA for the CDR3 is TGTGCCTGGAGACCCTCGGGGCGAAACCGAAACACCATATATTTT. It yields the protein CAWRPSGRNRNTIYF. Full variable domain (outside the CDR3, taken from reference TRBV30 and TRBJ1-3): SQTIHQWPATLVQPVGSPLSLECTVEGTSNPNLYWYRQAAGRGLQLLFYSVGIGQISSEVPQNLSASRPQDRQFILSSKKLLLSDSGFYLCAWRPSGRNRNTIYFGEGSWLTVV.

This clone was observed once. The V gene is TRBV28, the J gene TRBJ2-1, with 8 bases fitting TRBD1. Germline V CDR1 and CDR2: MDHEN, SYDVKM. This CDR3 has 16 amino acids. The V gene end was trimmed by 6 bases and the J gene end by 7 bases; junction bases not matched to a gene: 14. CDR3 residues: CASSPPDRDRYNEQFF. The CDR3 region has the DNA TGTGCCAGCAGCCCCCCGGACAGGGACCGTTATAATGAGCAGTTCTTC.

The J gene is TRBJ1-1, the V gene TRBV7-3; 8 nucleotides line up with TRBD1. The CDR3 sequence is 15 residues long. The junction had 7 bases not matched to a gene; V was cut back by 1 base and J by 6 bases. Germline V gene data show CDR1 as SGHTA and CDR2 as FQGTGA. The CDR3 coding sequence is TGTGCCAGCAGCTTAATAAGTAGGGGACAGGCTGAAGCTTTCTTT. It is translated as CASSLISRGQAEAFF.

The rearrangement joins TRBV6-5 to TRBJ1-5; 7 positions match TRBD1. The V gene's germline CDR1 is MNHEY and CDR2 SVGAGI. The CDR3 loop spans 15 amino acids. V gave up 4 bases and J gave up 1 base; unmatched junction bases: 4. As DNA, the CDR3 is TGTGCCAGCAGTTCCGACAGGGAGAGCAATCAGCCCCAGCATTTT. It yields the protein CASSSDRESNQPQHF.

This clone was counted once. The chain carries TRBV10-2 and TRBJ1-5; D is perhaps TRBD1 (5 bases). The CDR3 has 14 residues. Per germline, CDR1 WSHSY and CDR2 SAAADI. V was clipped by 3 bases and J by 3 bases, with 9 bases between them. The CDR3 DNA follows: TGCGCCAGCAGTGAAGTGACAGTCAATCAGCCCCAGCATTTT. Translated: CASSEVTVNQPQHF.

This clone was detected once. This rearrangement joins TRBV11-2 to TRBJ2-5; D gene unclear. This CDR3 has 14 amino acids. Trimming stripped 1 base from V and 2 bases from J, with 8 bases between. Per germline, CDR1 SGHAT and CDR2 FQNNGV. In DNA form, the CDR3 reads TGTGCCAGCAGCTTAGGGGCCTTTCAAGAGACCCAGTACTTC. This codes for CASSLGAFQETQYF.

The chain uses TRBV30 and TRBJ1-2, with D possibly TRBD1 on 5 matching bases. Germline V gene sequence: CDR1 GTSNPN, CDR2 SVGIG (reference sequence). Between the trimmed V and J ends, which lost 2 bases and 7 bases, there was a span of 11 bases. The CDR3 runs 12 residues. The CDR3 here is CAWSRGTGGYTF. The DNA of the CDR3 is TGTGCCTGGAGTCGGGGGACCGGTGGCTACACCTTC.

This clone appeared once. J is TRBJ1-1 and V is TRBV12-5; 8 bases are a match to TRBD1. This CDR3 is 15 amino acids long. CDR1 LGHNT and CDR2 FRNRAP come from the germline V gene. V lost 1 base and J lost 5; bases outside the gene matches: 6. The CDR3 bases are TGTGCTAGTGGTTTGGGGACAGGGAGGAGTACTGAAGCTTTCTTT. It yields the protein CASGLGTGRSTEAFF. The entire variable domain, with the rest obtained from reference TRBV12-5 and TRBJ1-1, is as follows: DARVTQTPRHKVTEMGQEVTMRCQPILGHNTVFWYRQTMMQGLELLAYFRNRAPLDDSGMPKDRFSAEMPDATLATLKIQPSEPRDSAVYFCASGLGTGRSTEAFFGQGTRLTVV.